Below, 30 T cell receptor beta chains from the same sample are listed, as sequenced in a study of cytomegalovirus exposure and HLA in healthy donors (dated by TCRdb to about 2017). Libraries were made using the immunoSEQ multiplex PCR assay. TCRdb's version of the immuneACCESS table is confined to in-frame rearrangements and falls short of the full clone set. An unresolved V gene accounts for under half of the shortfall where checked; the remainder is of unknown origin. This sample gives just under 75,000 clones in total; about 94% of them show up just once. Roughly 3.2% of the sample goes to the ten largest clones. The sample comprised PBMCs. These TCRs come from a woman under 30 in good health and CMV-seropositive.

The DNA for the CDR3 is TGTGCCAGCATGGTTCAGGGGCCTACAGATACGCAGTATTTT. It translates to CASMVQGPTDTQYF. The genes are TRBV28 and TRBJ2-3; possible D gene TRBD1, 6 bases. CDR3 length: 14 amino acids. In germline, CDR1 is MDHEN, CDR2 SYDVKM. Trimming shortened V by 7 bases and J by 3 bases, and 14 bases separated the two germline ends.

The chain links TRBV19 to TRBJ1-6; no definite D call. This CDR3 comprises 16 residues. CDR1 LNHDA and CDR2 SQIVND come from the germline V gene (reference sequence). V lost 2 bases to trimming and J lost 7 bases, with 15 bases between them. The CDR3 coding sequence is TGTGCCAGTAGTATACCCGCCCCGACCGGGAATTCACCCCTCCACTTT. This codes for CASSIPAPTGNSPLHF.

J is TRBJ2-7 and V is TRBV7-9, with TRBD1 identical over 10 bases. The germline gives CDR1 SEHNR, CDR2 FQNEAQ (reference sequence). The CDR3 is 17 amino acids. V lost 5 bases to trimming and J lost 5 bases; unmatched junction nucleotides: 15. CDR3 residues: CASSPKPHGTGVHEQYF. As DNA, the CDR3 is TGTGCCAGCAGCCCCAAACCACACGGGACAGGGGTCCACGAGCAGTACTTC.

For the CDR3, the DNA is TGTGCCAGCAGTTACAATACTAGATCGGAGACCCAGTACTTC. Its protein product is CASSYNTRSETQYF. The chain combines TRBV6-5 with TRBJ2-5, with D possibly being TRBD2 (5 bases). Germline CDR1 and CDR2: MNHEY and SVGAGI. V shed 2 bases and J shed 5 bases, with 12 bases lying between them. The CDR3 extends over 14 amino acids.

The CDR3 protein is CASSQVRGSGGEKLFF. The CDR3 coding sequence is TGTGCCAGCAGTCAAGTTAGGGGGTCCGGAGGTGAAAAACTGTTTTTT. The chain combines TRBV7-2 with TRBJ1-4, with D perhaps matching TRBD1 (6 bases). Trimming shortened V by 6 bases and J by 7 bases, and 21 bases separated the two germline ends. CDR1 and CDR2 from the germline V gene are SGHTA and FQGNSA. CDR3 length: 16 residues. Drawing the rest from reference TRBV7-2 and TRBJ1-4, the complete variable domain is GAGVSQSPSNKVTEKGKDVELRCDPISGHTALYWYRQSLGQGLEFLIYFQGNSAPDKSGLPSDRFSAERTGGSVSTLTIQRTQQEDSAVYLCASSQVRGSGGEKLFFGSGTQLSVL.

This CDR3 is CASSLTGGGNGYTF. CDR3 in DNA: TGCGCCAGCAGCCTCACAGGGGGCGGAAATGGCTACACCTTC. The chain recombines TRBV5-1 with TRBJ1-2; 9 positions agree with TRBD1. The CDR3 consists of 14 residues. J lost 6 bases, V lost 4 bases, and 7 bases had no gene match. CDR1 and CDR2 from the germline V gene are SGHRS and YFSETQ.

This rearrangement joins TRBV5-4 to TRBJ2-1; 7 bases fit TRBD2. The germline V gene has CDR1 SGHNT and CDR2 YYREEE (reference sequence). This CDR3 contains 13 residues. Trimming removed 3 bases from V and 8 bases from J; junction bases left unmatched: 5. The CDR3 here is CASSSTSLDEQFF. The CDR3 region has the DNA TGTGCCAGCAGCTCGACTAGCCTTGATGAGCAGTTCTTC.

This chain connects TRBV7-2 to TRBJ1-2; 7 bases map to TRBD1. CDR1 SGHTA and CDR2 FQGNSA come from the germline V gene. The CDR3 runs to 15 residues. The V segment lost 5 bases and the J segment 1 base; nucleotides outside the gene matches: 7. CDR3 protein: CASSPWGQSNYGYTF. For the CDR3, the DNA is TGTGCCAGCAGCCCCTGGGGACAGAGTAACTATGGCTACACCTTC.

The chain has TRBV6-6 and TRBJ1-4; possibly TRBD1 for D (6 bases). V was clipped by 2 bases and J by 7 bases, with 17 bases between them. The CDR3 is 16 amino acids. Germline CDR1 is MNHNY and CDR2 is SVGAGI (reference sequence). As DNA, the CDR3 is TGTGCCAGCAGTTACGGGAGGGGGGGGACGTCTGAAAAACTGTTTTTT. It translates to CASSYGRGGTSEKLFF.

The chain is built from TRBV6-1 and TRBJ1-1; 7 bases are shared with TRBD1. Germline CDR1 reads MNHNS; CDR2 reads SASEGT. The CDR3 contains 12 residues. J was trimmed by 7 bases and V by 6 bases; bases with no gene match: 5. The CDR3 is CASRTGAIEAFF. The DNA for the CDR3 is TGTGCCAGCAGAACAGGGGCGATTGAAGCTTTCTTT.

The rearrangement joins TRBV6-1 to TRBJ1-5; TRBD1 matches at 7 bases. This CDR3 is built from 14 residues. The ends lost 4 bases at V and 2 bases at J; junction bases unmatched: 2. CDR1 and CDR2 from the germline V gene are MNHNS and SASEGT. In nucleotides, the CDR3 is TGTGCCAGCAGTGGACAGGGAGGCAATCAGCCCCAGCATTTT. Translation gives CASSGQGGNQPQHF.

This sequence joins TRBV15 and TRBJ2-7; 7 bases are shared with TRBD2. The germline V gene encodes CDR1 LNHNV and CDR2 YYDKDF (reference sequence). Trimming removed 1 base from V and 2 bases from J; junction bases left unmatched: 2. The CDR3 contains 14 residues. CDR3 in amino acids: CATSRGGGPYEQYF. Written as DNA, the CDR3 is TGTGCCACCAGCAGAGGGGGGGGACCCTACGAGCAGTACTTC.

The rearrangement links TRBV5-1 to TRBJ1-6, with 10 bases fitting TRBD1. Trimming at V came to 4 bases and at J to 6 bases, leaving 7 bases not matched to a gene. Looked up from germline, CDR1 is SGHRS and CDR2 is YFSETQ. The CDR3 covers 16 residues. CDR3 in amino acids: CASSRDRGGRNSPLHF. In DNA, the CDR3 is TGCGCCAGCAGCCGGGACAGGGGAGGTCGTAATTCACCCCTCCACTTT.

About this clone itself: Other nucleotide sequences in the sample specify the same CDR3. The CDR3 DNA reads TGTGCCAGCTCACCCGTGACAGGGACCTACGAGCAGTACTTC. It specifies CASSPVTGTYEQYF. The chain carries TRBV18 and TRBJ2-7; 7 positions agree with TRBD1. CDR1 is KGHSH and CDR2 is LQKENI in the germline V gene. This CDR3 region has 14 residues. The trim removed 3 bases at V and 2 bases at J, leaving 4 bases unmatched. Supplemented by reference TRBV18 and TRBJ2-7, the full variable domain reads NAGVMQNPRHLVRRRGQEARLRCSPMKGHSHVYWYRQLPEEGLKFMVYLQKENIIDESGMPKERFSAEFPKEGPSILRIQQVVRGDSAAYFCASSPVTGTYEQYFGPGTRLTVT.

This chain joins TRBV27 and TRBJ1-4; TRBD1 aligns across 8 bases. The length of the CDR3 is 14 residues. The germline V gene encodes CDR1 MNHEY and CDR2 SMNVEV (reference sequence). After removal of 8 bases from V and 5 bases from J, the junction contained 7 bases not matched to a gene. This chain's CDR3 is CASGRQGFNEKLFF. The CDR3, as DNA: TGTGCCAGCGGGAGACAGGGGTTCAATGAAAAACTGTTTTTT. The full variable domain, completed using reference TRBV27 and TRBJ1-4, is EAQVTQNPRYLITVTGKKLTVTCSQNMNHEYMSWYRQDPGLGLRQIYYSMNVEVTDKGDVPEGYKVSRKEKRNFPLILESPSPNQTSLYFCASGRQGFNEKLFFGSGTQLSVL.

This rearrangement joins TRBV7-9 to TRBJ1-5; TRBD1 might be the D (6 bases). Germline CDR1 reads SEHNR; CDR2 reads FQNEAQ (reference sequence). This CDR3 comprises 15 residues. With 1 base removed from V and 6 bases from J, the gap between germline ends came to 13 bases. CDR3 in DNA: TGTGCCAGCAGCTTAGACAGGGAGAGCGGTCAGCCCCAGCATTTT. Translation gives CASSLDRESGQPQHF.

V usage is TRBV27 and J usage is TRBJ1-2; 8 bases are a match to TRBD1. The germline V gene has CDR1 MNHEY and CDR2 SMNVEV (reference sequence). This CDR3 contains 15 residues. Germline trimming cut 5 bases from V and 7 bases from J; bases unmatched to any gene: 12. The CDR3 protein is CASSTRDRGGVGYTF. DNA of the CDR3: TGTGCCAGCAGTACCAGAGACAGGGGTGGGGTTGGCTACACCTTC.

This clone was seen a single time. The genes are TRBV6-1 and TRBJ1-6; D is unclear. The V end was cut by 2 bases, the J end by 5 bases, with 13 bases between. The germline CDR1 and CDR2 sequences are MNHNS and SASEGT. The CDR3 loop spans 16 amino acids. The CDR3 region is CASSEKSPTNNSPLHF. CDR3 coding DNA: TGTGCCAGCAGTGAAAAAAGCCCAACCAATAATTCACCCCTCCACTTT.

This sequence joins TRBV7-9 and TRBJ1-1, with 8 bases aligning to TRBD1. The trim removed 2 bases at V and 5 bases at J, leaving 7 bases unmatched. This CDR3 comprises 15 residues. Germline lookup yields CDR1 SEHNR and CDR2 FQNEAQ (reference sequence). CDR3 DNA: TGTGCCAGCAGCTTACTCACAGGGGGGTTAACTGAAGCTTTCTTT. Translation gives CASSLLTGGLTEAFF.

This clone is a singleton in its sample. The CDR3: CASSKWSGRSADTQYF. The CDR3 coding sequence is TGTGCCAGCAGTAAATGGTCGGGGAGAAGTGCAGATACGCAGTATTTT. This rearrangement joins TRBV9 to TRBJ2-3; TRBD2 is a possible D gene (5 bases). Germline V gene sequence: CDR1 SGDLS, CDR2 YYNGEE. The CDR3 sequence is 16 residues long. The ends were cut back, 5 bases at V and 4 bases at J, with 20 bases in the middle.

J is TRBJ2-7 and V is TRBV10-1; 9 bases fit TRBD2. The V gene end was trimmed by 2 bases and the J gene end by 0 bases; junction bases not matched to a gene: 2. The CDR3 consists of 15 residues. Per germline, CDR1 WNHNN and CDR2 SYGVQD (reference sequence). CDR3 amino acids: CASSEQAGGSYEQYF. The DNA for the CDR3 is TGCGCCAGCAGTGAGCAAGCGGGGGGCTCCTACGAGCAGTACTTC.

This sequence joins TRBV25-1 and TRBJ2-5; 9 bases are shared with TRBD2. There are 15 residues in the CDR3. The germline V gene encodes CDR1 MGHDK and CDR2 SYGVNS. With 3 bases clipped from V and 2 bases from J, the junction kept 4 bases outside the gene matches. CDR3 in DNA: TGTGCCAGCAGTGATTCTAGCGGGGCACAAGAGACCCAGTACTTC. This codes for CASSDSSGAQETQYF.

CDR3 region: CASSPARGGEQFF. The DNA of the CDR3 is TGTGCCAGCAGCCCGGCAAGAGGTGGTGAGCAGTTCTTC. The V call is TRBV7-8, the J call TRBJ2-1; D gene ambiguous. The CDR3 is 13 residues long. The V end was cut by 5 bases, the J end by 9 bases, with 14 bases between. Per germline, CDR1 SGHVS and CDR2 FQNEAQ.

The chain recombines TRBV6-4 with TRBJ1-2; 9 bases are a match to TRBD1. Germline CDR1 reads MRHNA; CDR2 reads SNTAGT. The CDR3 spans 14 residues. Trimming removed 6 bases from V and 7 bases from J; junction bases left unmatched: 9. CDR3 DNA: TGTGCCAGCAGCCCCGGGACAGGGTTGTTTGGCTACACCTTC. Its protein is CASSPGTGLFGYTF.

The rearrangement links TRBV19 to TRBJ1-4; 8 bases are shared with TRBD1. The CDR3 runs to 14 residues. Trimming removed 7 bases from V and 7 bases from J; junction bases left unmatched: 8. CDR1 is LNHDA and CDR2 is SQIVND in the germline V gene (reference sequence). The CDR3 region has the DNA TGTGCCAGTACTCTGACAGGGGCCGGTGAAAAACTGTTTTTT. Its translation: CASTLTGAGEKLFF.

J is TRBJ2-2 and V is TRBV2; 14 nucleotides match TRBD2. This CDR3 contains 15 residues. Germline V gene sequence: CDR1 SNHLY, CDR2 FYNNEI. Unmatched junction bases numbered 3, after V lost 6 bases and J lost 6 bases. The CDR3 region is CASRGTSGSAGELFF. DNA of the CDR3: TGTGCCAGCAGAGGGACTAGCGGGAGCGCCGGGGAGCTGTTTTTT. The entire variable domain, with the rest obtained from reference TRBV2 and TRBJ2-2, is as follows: EPEVTQTPSHQVTQMGQEVILRCVPISNHLYFYWYRQILGQKVEFLVSFYNNEISEKSEIFDDQFSVERPDGSNFTLKIRSTKLEDSAMYFCASRGTSGSAGELFFGEGSRLTVL.

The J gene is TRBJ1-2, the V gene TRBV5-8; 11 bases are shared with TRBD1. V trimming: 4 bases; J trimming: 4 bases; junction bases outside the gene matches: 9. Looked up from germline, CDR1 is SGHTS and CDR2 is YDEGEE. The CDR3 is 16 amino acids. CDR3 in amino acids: CASSADPGQGGYGYTF. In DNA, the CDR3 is TGTGCCAGCAGCGCTGATCCGGGACAGGGGGGCTATGGCTACACCTTC.

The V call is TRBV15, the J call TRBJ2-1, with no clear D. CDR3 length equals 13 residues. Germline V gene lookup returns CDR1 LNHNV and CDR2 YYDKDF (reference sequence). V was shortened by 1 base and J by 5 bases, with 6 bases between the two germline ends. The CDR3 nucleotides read TGTGCCACCAGCAGAGTGAGTCACAATGAGCAGTTCTTC. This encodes CATSRVSHNEQFF.

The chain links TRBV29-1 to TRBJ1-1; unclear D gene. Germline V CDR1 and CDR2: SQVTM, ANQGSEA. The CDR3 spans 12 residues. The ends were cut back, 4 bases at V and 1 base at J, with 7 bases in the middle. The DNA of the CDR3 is TGCAGCGTTGTACAGACGAACACTGAAGCTTTCTTT. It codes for CSVVQTNTEAFF.

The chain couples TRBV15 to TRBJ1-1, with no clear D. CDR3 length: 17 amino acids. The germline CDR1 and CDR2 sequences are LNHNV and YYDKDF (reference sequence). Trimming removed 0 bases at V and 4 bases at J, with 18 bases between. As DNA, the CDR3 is TGTGCCACCAGCAGAGATCCCACCTATCCCTTGCTCACTGAAGCTTTCTTT. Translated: CATSRDPTYPLLTEAFF.